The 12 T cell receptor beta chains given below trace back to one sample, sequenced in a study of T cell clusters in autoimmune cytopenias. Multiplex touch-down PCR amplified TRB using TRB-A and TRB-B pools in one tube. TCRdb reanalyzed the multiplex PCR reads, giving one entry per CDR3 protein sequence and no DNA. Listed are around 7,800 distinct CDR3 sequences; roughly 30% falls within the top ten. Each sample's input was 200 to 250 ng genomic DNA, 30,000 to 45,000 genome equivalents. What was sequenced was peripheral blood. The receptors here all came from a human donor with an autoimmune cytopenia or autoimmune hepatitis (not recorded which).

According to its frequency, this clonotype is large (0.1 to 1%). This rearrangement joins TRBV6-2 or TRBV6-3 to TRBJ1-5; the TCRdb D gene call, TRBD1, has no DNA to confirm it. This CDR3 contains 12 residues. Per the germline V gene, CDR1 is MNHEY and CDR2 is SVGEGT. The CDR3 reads CASSGGNQPQHF.

The CDR3 reads CSVARQGARGYTF. The chain joins TRBV29-1 to TRBJ1-2; the TRBD1 assignment by TCRdb is unverifiable without DNA. This CDR3 is built from 13 residues. Looked up from germline, CDR1 is SQVTM and CDR2 is ANQGSEA.

CDR3 loop: CASRDRADTGELFF. J is TRBJ2-2 and V is TRBV5-1; the D gene TCRdb calls, TRBD1, cannot be checked with no DNA. Per the germline V gene, CDR1 is SGHRS and CDR2 is YFSETQ. This CDR3 has 14 amino acids.

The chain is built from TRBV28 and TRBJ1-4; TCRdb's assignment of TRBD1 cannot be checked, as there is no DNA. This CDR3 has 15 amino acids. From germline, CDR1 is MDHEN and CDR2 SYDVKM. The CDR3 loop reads CASRLQGQGSEKLFF.

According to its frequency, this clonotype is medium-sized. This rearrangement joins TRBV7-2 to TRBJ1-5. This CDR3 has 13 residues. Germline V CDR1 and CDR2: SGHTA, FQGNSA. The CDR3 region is CASSPQGSQPQHF.

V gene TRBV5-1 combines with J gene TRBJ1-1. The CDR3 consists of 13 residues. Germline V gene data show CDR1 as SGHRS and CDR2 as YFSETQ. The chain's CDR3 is CASRGYSNTEAFF.

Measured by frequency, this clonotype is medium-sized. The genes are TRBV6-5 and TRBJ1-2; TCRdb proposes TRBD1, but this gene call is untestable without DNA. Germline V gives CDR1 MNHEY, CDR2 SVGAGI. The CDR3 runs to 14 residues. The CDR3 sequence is CASSQGQGAGGYTF.

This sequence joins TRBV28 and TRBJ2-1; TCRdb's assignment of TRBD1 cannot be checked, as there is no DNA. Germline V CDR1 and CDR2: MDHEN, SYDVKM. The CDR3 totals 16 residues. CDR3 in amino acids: CASSSPGTDTYNEQFF.

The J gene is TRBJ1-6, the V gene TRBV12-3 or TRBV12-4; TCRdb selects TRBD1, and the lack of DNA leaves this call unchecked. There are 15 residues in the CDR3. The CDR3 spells CASSPGSINNSPLHF.

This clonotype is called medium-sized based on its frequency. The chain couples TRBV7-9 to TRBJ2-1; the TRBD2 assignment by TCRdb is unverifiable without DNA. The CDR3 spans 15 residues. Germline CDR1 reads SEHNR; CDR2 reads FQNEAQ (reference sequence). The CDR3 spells CASSLKAGGPHEQFF. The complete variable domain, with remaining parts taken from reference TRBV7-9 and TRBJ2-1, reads DTGVSQNPRHKITKRGQNVTFRCDPISEHNRLYWYRQTLGQGPEFLTYFQNEAQLEKSRLLSDRFSAERPKGSFSTLEIQRTEQGDSAMYLCASSLKAGGPHEQFFGPGTRLTVL.

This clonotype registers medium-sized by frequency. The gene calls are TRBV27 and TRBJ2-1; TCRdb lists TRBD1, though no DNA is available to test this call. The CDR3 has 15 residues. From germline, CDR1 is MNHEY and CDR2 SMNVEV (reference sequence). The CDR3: CASSHTGEGYNEQFF.

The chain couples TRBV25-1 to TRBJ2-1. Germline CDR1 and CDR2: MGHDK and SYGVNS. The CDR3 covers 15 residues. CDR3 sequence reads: CASRTNWEAHNEQFF.